These 16 T cell receptor beta chains were sequenced from one sample in a study of shared clonotypes between healthy human individuals. Measured with immunoSEQ multiplex PCR; TCRdb has only the in-frame clones, and not every one. The table records approximately 980,000 clones, more than 75% of them present only once. The specimen sequenced was memory CD4+ T cells sorted from blood. Subset described: CD45RA-negative fraction. The receptors come from a man aged 18 to 30 in good health.

The chain has TRBV7-3 and TRBJ2-7; TRBD1 matches at 7 bases. Germline V gives CDR1 SGHTA, CDR2 FQGTGA. CDR3 length equals 13 residues. The V gene end was trimmed by 6 bases and the J gene end by 7 bases; junction bases not matched to a gene: 9. The CDR3, as DNA: TGTGCCAGCAGTTCAAACAGGGGCGGGGAGCAGTACTTC. Translation gives CASSSNRGGEQYF. The full variable domain, in which reference TRBV7-3 and TRBJ2-7 provide the parts outside the CDR3, is GAGVSQTPSNKVTEKGKYVELRCDPISGHTALYWYRQSLGQGPEFLIYFQGTGAADDSGLPNDRFFAVRPEGSVSTLKIQRTERGDSAVYLCASSSNRGGEQYFGPGTRLTVT.

The chain has TRBV5-1 and TRBJ2-5; D possibly matches TRBD1 or TRBD2 (5 bases each). Trimming shortened V by 0 bases and J by 5 bases, and 11 bases separated the two germline ends. The CDR3 loop spans 14 amino acids. The germline V gene has CDR1 SGHRS and CDR2 YFSETQ. The CDR3 nucleotides are TGCGCCAGCAGCTTGGGAGGGGAGCGGGAGACCCAGTACTTC. Amino acid sequence: CASSLGGERETQYF.

This sequence joins TRBV11-2 and TRBJ2-1; D call uncertain. Trimming cost V 3 bases and J 5 bases, with 8 bases left between them. Germline lookup yields CDR1 SGHAT and CDR2 FQNNGV. The CDR3 runs to 13 residues. CDR3 sequence (DNA): TGTGCCAGCAGCTTTCTAGACAACAATGAGCAGTTCTTC. Its translation: CASSFLDNNEQFF.

The rearrangement links TRBV29-1 to TRBJ1-1; 8 bases fit TRBD1. The CDR3 spans 16 residues. J lost 0 bases, V lost 7 bases, and 13 bases had no gene match. CDR1 and CDR2 (germline): SQVTM, ANQGSEA. The CDR3 region has the DNA TGCAGCGCCGGTGGGTTGGCAGGGGGCTTGAACACTGAAGCTTTCTTT. It codes for CSAGGLAGGLNTEAFF.

This clone was recorded only once. Additional DNA sequences in this sample encode the identical CDR3. For the CDR3, the DNA is TGTGCCAGCTCACCCCCAGGGAACTACGAGCAGTACTTC. It yields the protein CASSPPGNYEQYF. V gene TRBV18 combines with J gene TRBJ2-7; tentative D call: TRBD1 (5 bases). This CDR3 comprises 13 residues. V was shortened by 3 bases and J by 3 bases, with 9 bases between the two germline ends. Germline assignment: CDR1 KGHSH and CDR2 LQKENI.

The rearrangement links TRBV7-3 to TRBJ2-1; 9 nucleotides agree with TRBD1. CDR3 length equals 15 residues. The germline V gene encodes CDR1 SGHTA and CDR2 FQGTGA. Trimming cost V 5 bases and J 7 bases; bases outside gene matches: 9. In nucleotides, the CDR3 is TGTGCCAGCAGCCCGGAACAGGGGGCCAAGAATGAGCAGTTCTTC. This codes for CASSPEQGAKNEQFF.

The J gene is TRBJ2-3, the V gene TRBV2; D might be TRBD2 (6 bases). This CDR3 is built from 15 residues. V lost 5 bases to trimming and J lost 0 bases, with 12 bases between them. Germline CDR1 SNHLY, CDR2 FYNNEI. CDR3 DNA sequence: TGTGCCAGCAGTCCTACGGGACTTAGCACAGATACGCAGTATTTT. It is translated as CASSPTGLSTDTQYF.

The V call is TRBV6-6, the J call TRBJ2-2; D unresolved. The CDR3 length is 15 residues. Trimming took 7 bases from V and 0 from J, leaving 12 bases between them. CDR1 is MNHNY, CDR2 SVGAGI, per germline (reference sequence). The CDR3 reads CASNFAGANTGELFF. In nucleotides, the CDR3 is TGTGCCAGCAATTTTGCAGGAGCGAACACCGGGGAGCTGTTTTTT.

This clone was seen just once. The J gene is TRBJ1-4, the V gene TRBV5-1; a possible D gene is TRBD1 (6 bases). The germline V and J ends were trimmed by 6 bases and 5 bases, with 14 bases remaining between them. The CDR3 has 14 residues. The V gene's germline CDR1 is SGHRS and CDR2 YFSETQ. The CDR3: CASNGGTPNEKLFF. The CDR3 bases are TGCGCCAGCAATGGCGGGACACCAAATGAAAAACTGTTTTTT. The full variable domain, with the rest looked up from reference TRBV5-1 and TRBJ1-4, is KAGVTQTPRYLIKTRGQQVTLSCSPISGHRSVSWYQQTPGQGLQFLFEYFSETQRNKGNFPGRFSGRQFSNSRSEMNVSTLELGDSALYLCASNGGTPNEKLFFGSGTQLSVL.

The rearrangement joins TRBV9 to TRBJ2-1; D not certain. Germline CDR1 is SGDLS and CDR2 is YYNGEE. The CDR3 runs 14 residues. Trimming shortened V by 0 bases and J by 7 bases, and 11 bases separated the two germline ends. The CDR3 sequence is CASSVESSDNEQFF. In nucleotides, the CDR3 is TGTGCCAGCAGCGTAGAATCTAGTGATAATGAGCAGTTCTTC.

This CDR3 reads CARSLVWRDKNIQYF. In nucleotides, the CDR3 is TGTGCCAGAAGCTTGGTGTGGCGGGACAAAAACATTCAGTACTTC. The chain recombines TRBV5-3 with TRBJ2-4; a possible D gene is TRBD2 (6 bases). TRBV5-3 is given ORF status, its function remaining uncertain. Trimming took 0 bases from V and 3 from J, leaving 10 bases between them. CDR3 length equals 15 residues.

The rearrangement links TRBV21-1 to TRBJ2-7; the table names TRBD2, a call not compared with the DNA. TRBV21-1 is deemed a pseudogene. The CDR3 totals 14 residues. The CDR3 reads CASSKPRGPYEQYF. The CDR3 nucleotides are TGTGCCAGCAGCAAACCGCGGGGGCCCTACGAGCAGTACTTC.

The chain has TRBV19 and TRBJ1-5, with 8 bases aligning to TRBD1. Germline CDR1 LNHDA, CDR2 SQIVND (reference sequence). The CDR3 contains 14 residues. V was pared by 6 bases and J by 2 bases, with 3 bases of the junction left unmatched. The CDR3 nucleotides are TGTGCCAGTAGCCAGACAGGGGGCAATCAGCCCCAGCATTTT. This translates into CASSQTGGNQPQHF.

The chain couples TRBV10-2 to TRBJ2-1, with D maybe TRBD2 (6 bases). CDR3 size: 12 residues. V was trimmed by 0 bases and J by 15 bases, leaving 12 bases between them. Germline V CDR1 and CDR2: WSHSY, SAAADI. Here the CDR3 reads CASSESTGLRFF. The CDR3 DNA sequence: TGCGCCAGCAGTGAGTCGACTGGACTACGGTTCTTC.

The chain uses TRBV5-1 and TRBJ2-1; D gene uncertain. Germline V CDR1 and CDR2: SGHRS, YFSETQ. The CDR3 has 14 amino acids. V was clipped by 0 bases and J by 3 bases, with 7 bases between them. The CDR3: CASSLGDVYNEQFF. The DNA for the CDR3 is TGCGCCAGCAGCTTGGGCGACGTCTACAATGAGCAGTTCTTC.

The chain is built from TRBV2 and TRBJ2-1, with D possibly TRBD1 on 6 matching bases. The germline V gene encodes CDR1 SNHLY and CDR2 FYNNEI. CDR3 length equals 13 residues. V dropped 4 bases and J dropped 13 bases, with 17 bases sitting between them. For the CDR3, the DNA is TGTGCCAGCAGTGTAGGAGTCAGGGGCCTCCAGTTCTTC. Translated, it gives CASSVGVRGLQFF.